This TCR beta chain was identified during a study of CD4 T cells in relation to SARS-CoV-2 and coronaviruses. Unexposed donor CD4+ T cells date from 2011-2018, before the COVID-19 pandemic. Study-level results: Compared with monoreactive clones, crossreactive clones showed significantly weaker SARS-CoV-2 expansion. Each donor contributed either pre-pandemic or post-infection samples, not both.

Generated by immunoSEQ multiplex PCR, the TCRdb table keeps only in-frame clones and is missing some. The data show about 64,000 clones, with about 94% seen just once and roughly 0.14% held by the top ten. On this clone: What it recognizes is unknown.

The sequencing input was naive CD4+ T cells from PBMCs. Subset specified: naive CD4+ T cells isolated by negative enrichment. The sequence was obtained from a human donor in good health.

CDR3 DNA sequence: TGTGCCAGCAGCGTAGATGTGGGCGTTATTGGCTACACCTTC. This codes for CASSVDVGVIGYTF. The chain employs TRBV9 and TRBJ1-2; unclear D gene. This CDR3 region has 14 residues. The germline V gene encodes CDR1 SGDLS and CDR2 YYNGEE. The V and J ends lost 0 bases and 7 bases respectively, with 13 bases between them. The whole variable domain, filled in from reference TRBV9 and TRBJ1-2, reads DSGVTQTPKHLITATGQRVTLRCSPRSGDLSVYWYQQSLDQGLQFLIQYYNGEERAKGNILERFSAQQFPDLHSELNLSSLELGDSALYFCASSVDVGVIGYTFGSGTRLTVV.